Reported below is one TCR beta chain. This sample was included in a study of control samples from healthy donors and cancer patients. CDR3 length equals 13 residues. J was trimmed by 7 bases and V by 5 bases; bases with no gene match: 7. From germline, CDR1 is SGHTA and CDR2 FQGNSA. The repertoire was sequenced with immunoSEQ multiplex PCR; TCRdb's copy has only in-frame clones and lacks some. The data show fewer than 70,000 clones, about 95% seen once. Sequencing used blood. This sequence originates from a man aged 25 to 45 in good health. The chain combines TRBV7-2 with TRBJ1-1, with 7 bases that match TRBD1. This chain's CDR3 is CASSRGGGGEAFF. The CDR3 region has the DNA TGTGCCAGCAGCCGAGGGGGCGGCGGTGAAGCTTTCTTT.